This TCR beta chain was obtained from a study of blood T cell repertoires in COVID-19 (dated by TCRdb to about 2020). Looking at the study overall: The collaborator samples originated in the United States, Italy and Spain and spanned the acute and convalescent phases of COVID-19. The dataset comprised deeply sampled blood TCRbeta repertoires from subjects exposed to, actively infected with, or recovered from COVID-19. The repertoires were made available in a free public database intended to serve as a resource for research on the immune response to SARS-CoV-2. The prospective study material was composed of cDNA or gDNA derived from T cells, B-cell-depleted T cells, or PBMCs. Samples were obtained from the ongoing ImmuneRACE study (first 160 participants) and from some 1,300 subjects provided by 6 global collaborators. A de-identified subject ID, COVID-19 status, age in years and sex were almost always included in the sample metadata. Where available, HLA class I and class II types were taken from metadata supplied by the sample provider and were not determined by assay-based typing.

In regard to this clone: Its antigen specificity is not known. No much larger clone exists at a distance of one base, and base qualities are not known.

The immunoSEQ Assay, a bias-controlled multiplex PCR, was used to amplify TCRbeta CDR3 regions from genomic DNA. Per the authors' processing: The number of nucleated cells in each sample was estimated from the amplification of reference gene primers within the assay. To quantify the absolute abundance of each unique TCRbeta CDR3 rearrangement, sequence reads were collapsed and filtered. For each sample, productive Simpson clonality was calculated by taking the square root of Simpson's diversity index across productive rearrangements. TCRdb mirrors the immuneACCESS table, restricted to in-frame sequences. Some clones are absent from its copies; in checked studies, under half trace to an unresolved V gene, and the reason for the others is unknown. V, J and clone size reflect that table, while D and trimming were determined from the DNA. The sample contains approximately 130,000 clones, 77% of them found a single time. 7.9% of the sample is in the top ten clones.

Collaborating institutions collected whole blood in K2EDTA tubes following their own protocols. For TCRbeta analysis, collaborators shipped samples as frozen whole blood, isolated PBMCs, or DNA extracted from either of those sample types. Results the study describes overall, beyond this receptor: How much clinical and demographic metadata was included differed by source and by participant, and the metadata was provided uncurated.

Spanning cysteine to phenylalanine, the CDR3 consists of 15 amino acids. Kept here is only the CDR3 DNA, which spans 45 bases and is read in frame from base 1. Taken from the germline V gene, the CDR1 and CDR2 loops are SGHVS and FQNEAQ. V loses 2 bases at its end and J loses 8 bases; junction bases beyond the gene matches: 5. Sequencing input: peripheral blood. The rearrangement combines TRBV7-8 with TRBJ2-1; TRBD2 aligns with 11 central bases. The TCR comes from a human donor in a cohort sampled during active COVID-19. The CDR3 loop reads CASSLLLAGVDEQFF. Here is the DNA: TGTGCCAGCAGCTTACTACTAGCGGGAGTCGATGAGCAGTTCTTC.